A selection of T cell receptor beta chains follows, all from one sample in a study of T cells after yellow fever vaccination. One entry per CDR3 protein results from TCRdb running MiXCR on the 5' RACE reads. The data hold nearly 550,000 distinct CDR3 sequences, with under 25% observed a single time. This specimen consisted of PBMCs, obtained 15 days after the yellow fever booster vaccination. These TCRs come from a man younger than 40 who received the YFV17D yellow fever vaccine. The CDR3 runs from the conserved cysteine through the conserved F or W. The D gene is left open where the match is weak. Clone size, where shown, is once, few, many, or a class for clones that have expanded.

clone_size: .; d_call: .; j_call: TRBJ2-5; v_call: TRBV28; cdr3_aa: CASRSSGGGFQETQYF; cdr3_nt: TGTGCCAGCAGGTCTTCAGGTGGGGGTTTCCAAGAGACCCAGTACTTC
clone_size: few; d_call: .; j_call: TRBJ2-3; v_call: TRBV7-9; cdr3_aa: CASTPSTIVTQYF; cdr3_nt: TGTGCCAGCACCCCGTCTACGATTGTCACGCAGTATTTT
clone_size: few; d_call: TRBD2; j_call: TRBJ2-7; v_call: TRBV18; cdr3_aa: CASSPIGTSGSYEQYF; cdr3_nt: TGTGCCAGCTCACCAATAGGGACTAGCGGATCCTACGAGCAGTACTTC
clone_size: few; d_call: .; j_call: TRBJ2-3; v_call: TRBV7-3; cdr3_aa: CASSFGAGAGADTQYF; cdr3_nt: TGTGCCAGCAGCTTCGGTGCCGGGGCGGGCGCAGATACGCAGTATTTT
clone_size: few; d_call: TRBD2; j_call: TRBJ2-2; v_call: TRBV12-3/TRBV12-4; cdr3_aa: CASRRFGGRTTGELFF; cdr3_nt: TGTGCCAGCAGGCGTTTCGGCGGGAGGACTACCGGGGAGCTGTTTTTT
clone_size: .; d_call: .; j_call: TRBJ2-1; v_call: TRBV6-2/TRBV6-3; cdr3_aa: CATKRGGVANNEQFF; cdr3_nt: TGTGCCACCAAGAGGGGGGGAGTCGCTAATAATGAGCAGTTCTTC
clone_size: .; d_call: .; j_call: TRBJ2-5; v_call: TRBV28; cdr3_aa: CASSPLVSQETQYF; cdr3_nt: TGTGCCAGCAGTCCTTTAGTATCCCAAGAGACCCAGTACTTC
clone_size: few; d_call: .; j_call: TRBJ2-4; v_call: TRBV28; cdr3_aa: CASSVPRGRGENIQYF; cdr3_nt: TGTGCCAGCAGTGTCCCCCGGGGGAGGGGGGAAAACATTCAGTACTTC
clone_size: .; d_call: .; j_call: TRBJ2-5; v_call: TRBV7-2; cdr3_aa: CASRNWETQYF; cdr3_nt: TGTGCCAGCAGGAATTGGGAGACCCAGTACTTC
clone_size: .; d_call: TRBD2; j_call: TRBJ2-1; v_call: TRBV3-1; cdr3_aa: CASSQDLAGGYNEQFF; cdr3_nt: TGTGCCAGCAGCCAAGATTTAGCGGGAGGTTACAATGAGCAGTTCTTC
clone_size: .; d_call: .; j_call: TRBJ2-5; v_call: TRBV20-1; cdr3_aa: CSFGRETQYF; cdr3_nt: TGCAGTTTTGGGAGGGAGACCCAGTACTTC
clone_size: .; d_call: TRBD1; j_call: TRBJ2-1; v_call: TRBV7-2; cdr3_aa: CASSPRTGFANEQFF; cdr3_nt: TGTGCCAGCAGCCCTCGGACAGGGTTTGCCAATGAGCAGTTCTTC
clone_size: few; d_call: .; j_call: TRBJ2-7; v_call: TRBV6-5; cdr3_aa: CASKRLSEQYF; cdr3_nt: TGTGCCAGCAAGAGACTAAGCGAGCAGTACTTC
clone_size: .; d_call: TRBD1; j_call: TRBJ2-1; v_call: TRBV5-6; cdr3_aa: CASSLRGTGVYNEQFF; cdr3_nt: TGTGCCAGCAGCTTAAGGGGGACAGGGGTTTACAATGAGCAGTTCTTC
clone_size: few; d_call: TRBD1; j_call: TRBJ2-2; v_call: TRBV6-5; cdr3_aa: CASSYARSQGASGELFF; cdr3_nt: TGTGCCAGCAGTTATGCTCGTAGTCAGGGGGCATCCGGGGAGCTGTTTTTT
clone_size: few; d_call: .; j_call: TRBJ1-1; v_call: TRBV12-3/TRBV12-4; cdr3_aa: CASSSGVVLMAEAFF; cdr3_nt: TGTGCCAGCAGTTCTGGGGTCGTATTGATGGCTGAAGCTTTCTTT
clone_size: few; d_call: .; j_call: TRBJ1-1; v_call: TRBV12-3/TRBV12-4; cdr3_aa: CASSFQRVGNTEAFF; cdr3_nt: TGTGCCAGCAGTTTCCAGAGGGTGGGGAACACTGAAGCTTTCTTT
clone_size: .; d_call: .; j_call: TRBJ2-1; v_call: TRBV10-2; cdr3_aa: CASSESGLINEQFF; cdr3_nt: TGCGCCAGCAGTGAGTCCGGGCTGATCAATGAGCAGTTCTTC
clone_size: few; d_call: .; j_call: TRBJ2-7; v_call: TRBV9; cdr3_aa: CASSVADSNYEQYF; cdr3_nt: TGTGCCAGCAGCGTAGCGGACTCAAACTACGAGCAGTACTTC
clone_size: .; d_call: TRBD1; j_call: TRBJ2-3; v_call: TRBV24-1; cdr3_aa: CATSDAGQGRTDTQYF; cdr3_nt: TGTGCCACCAGTGACGCAGGACAGGGTCGCACAGATACGCAGTATTTT
clone_size: few; d_call: .; j_call: TRBJ2-7; v_call: TRBV7-8; cdr3_aa: CASSLAPVSYEQYF; cdr3_nt: TGTGCCAGCAGCTTAGCCCCGGTATCCTACGAGCAGTACTTC
clone_size: .; d_call: .; j_call: TRBJ2-4; v_call: TRBV9; cdr3_aa: CASSVGGFPKNIQYF; cdr3_nt: TGTGCCAGCAGCGTAGGGGGCTTTCCCAAAAACATTCAGTACTTC
clone_size: few; d_call: TRBD2; j_call: TRBJ2-5; v_call: TRBV18; cdr3_aa: CASSPTYGGTSGRLQETQYF; cdr3_nt: TGTGCCAGCTCACCGACTTACGGCGGGACTAGCGGGAGGCTGCAAGAGACCCAGTACTTC
clone_size: .; d_call: .; j_call: TRBJ2-5; v_call: TRBV4-3; cdr3_aa: CASSQDSASVWAQYF; cdr3_nt: TGCGCCAGCAGCCAAGATAGTGCGTCCGTCTGGGCCCAGTACTTC
clone_size: once; d_call: TRBD2; j_call: TRBJ2-1; v_call: TRBV25-1; cdr3_aa: CASSLAGNFDNEQFF; cdr3_nt: TGTGCCAGCAGTCTAGCGGGAAATTTTGACAATGAGCAGTTCTTC
clone_size: few; d_call: .; j_call: TRBJ2-1; v_call: TRBV4-3; cdr3_aa: CASSQAERRNLGVQFF; cdr3_nt: TGCGCCAGCAGCCAAGCGGAACGGAGGAATCTGGGTGTGCAGTTCTTC
clone_size: few; d_call: TRBD1; j_call: TRBJ1-4; v_call: TRBV7-2; cdr3_aa: CASRPTGAREKLFF; cdr3_nt: TGTGCCAGCAGGCCGACAGGGGCGCGTGAAAAACTGTTTTTT
clone_size: .; d_call: .; j_call: TRBJ2-7; v_call: TRBV12-3/TRBV12-4; cdr3_aa: CASGTVSSYEQYF; cdr3_nt: TGTGCCAGCGGGACGGTTAGCTCCTACGAGCAGTACTTC
clone_size: .; d_call: .; j_call: TRBJ2-1; v_call: TRBV4-3; cdr3_aa: CASSQELPGRGEQFF; cdr3_nt: TGCGCCAGCAGCCAAGAGCTCCCGGGGCGGGGTGAGCAGTTCTTC
clone_size: .; d_call: TRBD1; j_call: TRBJ2-5; v_call: TRBV29-1; cdr3_aa: CSVVGTGLETQYF; cdr3_nt: TGCAGCGTTGTAGGGACAGGGTTAGAGACCCAGTACTTC
clone_size: few; d_call: TRBD2; j_call: TRBJ2-7; v_call: TRBV20-1; cdr3_aa: CSARDPSGSYEQYF; cdr3_nt: TGCAGTGCTAGAGATCCTAGCGGATCCTACGAGCAGTACTTC
clone_size: few; d_call: .; j_call: TRBJ1-5; v_call: TRBV12-3/TRBV12-4; cdr3_aa: CASSFGDSSNQPQHF; cdr3_nt: TGTGCCAGCAGTTTCGGCGACAGTAGCAATCAGCCCCAGCATTTT
clone_size: .; d_call: TRBD2; j_call: TRBJ2-1; v_call: TRBV7-7; cdr3_aa: CASSLSVGREAENEQFF; cdr3_nt: TGTGCTAGCAGCTTAAGCGTCGGGCGGGAGGCAGAAAATGAGCAGTTCTTC
clone_size: .; d_call: .; j_call: TRBJ2-2; v_call: TRBV12-3/TRBV12-4; cdr3_aa: CASSFQPTGELFF; cdr3_nt: TGTGCCAGCAGTTTCCAACCGACCGGGGAGCTGTTTTTT
clone_size: .; d_call: .; j_call: TRBJ1-1; v_call: TRBV7-2; cdr3_aa: CASSLNALLRTEAFF; cdr3_nt: TGTGCCAGCAGCTTAAACGCCCTTCTTCGCACTGAAGCTTTCTTT
clone_size: .; d_call: .; j_call: TRBJ2-5; v_call: TRBV20-1; cdr3_aa: CSGLKETQYF; cdr3_nt: TGCAGCGGGCTTAAAGAGACCCAGTACTTC
clone_size: .; d_call: .; j_call: TRBJ2-3; v_call: TRBV4-2; cdr3_aa: CASSQDRATAHTDTQYF; cdr3_nt: TGTGCCAGCAGCCAAGATCGGGCCACCGCCCACACAGATACGCAGTATTTT
clone_size: .; d_call: TRBD1; j_call: TRBJ1-1; v_call: TRBV5-1; cdr3_aa: CASSLLGQGGTEAFF; cdr3_nt: TGCGCCAGCAGCTTGTTAGGACAGGGGGGGACTGAAGCTTTCTTT
clone_size: few; d_call: .; j_call: TRBJ2-1; v_call: TRBV20-1; cdr3_aa: CSASEKGQFF; cdr3_nt: TGCAGTGCTAGTGAGAAAGGGCAGTTCTTC
clone_size: few; d_call: TRBD1; j_call: TRBJ1-1; v_call: TRBV18; cdr3_aa: CASGGQLNTEAFF; cdr3_nt: TGTGCCAGCGGGGGACAGTTGAACACTGAAGCTTTCTTT
clone_size: many; d_call: .; j_call: TRBJ2-2; v_call: TRBV12-3/TRBV12-4; cdr3_aa: CASSSHLGTGELFF; cdr3_nt: TGTGCCAGCAGTTCCCACCTGGGGACCGGGGAGCTGTTTTTT
clone_size: .; d_call: .; j_call: TRBJ2-1; v_call: TRBV3-1; cdr3_aa: CASSQGWAFGQFF; cdr3_nt: TGTGCCAGCAGCCAGGGGTGGGCTTTTGGGCAGTTCTTC
clone_size: once; d_call: TRBD1; j_call: TRBJ1-1; v_call: TRBV7-6; cdr3_aa: CASSRTGWSEAFF; cdr3_nt: TGTGCCAGCAGCCGGACAGGTTGGTCTGAAGCTTTCTTT
clone_size: few; d_call: .; j_call: TRBJ2-5; v_call: TRBV3-1; cdr3_aa: CASSREQGKQETQYF; cdr3_nt: TGTGCCAGCAGCAGGGAGCAAGGAAAGCAAGAGACCCAGTACTTC
clone_size: .; d_call: .; j_call: TRBJ2-7; v_call: TRBV5-1; cdr3_aa: CASSLGDLGDEQYF; cdr3_nt: TGCGCCAGCAGCTTGGGGGACCTAGGCGACGAGCAGTACTTC
clone_size: .; d_call: .; j_call: TRBJ2-2; v_call: TRBV3-1; cdr3_aa: CASSQVGSGTGELFF; cdr3_nt: TGTGCCAGCAGCCAAGTGGGAAGCGGCACCGGGGAGCTGTTTTTT
clone_size: few; d_call: TRBD1; j_call: TRBJ1-2; v_call: TRBV7-2; cdr3_aa: CASSLAGTGGGYTF; cdr3_nt: TGTGCCAGCAGCTTAGCCGGGACAGGGGGGGGCTACACCTTC